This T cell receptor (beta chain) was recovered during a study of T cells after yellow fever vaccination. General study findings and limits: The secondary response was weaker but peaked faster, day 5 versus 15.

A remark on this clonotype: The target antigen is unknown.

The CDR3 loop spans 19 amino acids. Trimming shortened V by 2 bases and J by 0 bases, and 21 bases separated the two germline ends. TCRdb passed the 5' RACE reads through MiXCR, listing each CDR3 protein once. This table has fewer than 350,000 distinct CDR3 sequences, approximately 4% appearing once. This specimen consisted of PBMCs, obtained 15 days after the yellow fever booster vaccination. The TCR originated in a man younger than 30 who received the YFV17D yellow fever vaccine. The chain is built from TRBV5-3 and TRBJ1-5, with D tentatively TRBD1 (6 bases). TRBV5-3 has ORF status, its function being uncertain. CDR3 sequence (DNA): TGTGCCAGAAGCTTTCGGCGGGCTCACAGGGCCAATAGCAATCAGCCCCAGCATTTT. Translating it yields CARSFRRAHRANSNQPQHF.